This TCR beta chain was obtained from a study of cytomegalovirus exposure and HLA in healthy donors. With 60 Vbeta and 13 Jbeta primers, the PCR was carried out. Clones were sequenced by immunoSEQ multiplex PCR, and TCRdb holds only the in-frame ones, with some missing. The sample includes some 150,000 clones, over 60% of them seen just once. Germline V lookup: CDR1 MDHEN, CDR2 SYDVKM. The CDR3 runs 14 residues. J lost 3 bases, V lost 6 bases, and 6 bases had no gene match. A remark on this clone: Its matching antigen is unknown.

Findings of the study overall: Using a false discovery rate of 0.05, a later analysis showed that about 16,000 TCR beta sequences were associated with HLA alleles. Later genetic work tied a missense DCLRE1C variant to beta-chain V and J trimming.

The material sequenced was PBMCs. The chain recombines TRBV28 with TRBJ1-2; 8 bases are a match to TRBD1. This sequence originates from a male donor in good health and CMV-seronegative. Here the CDR3 reads CASSTTGEHYGYTF. DNA for the CDR3: TGTGCCAGCAGCACGACAGGGGAACACTATGGCTACACCTTC.